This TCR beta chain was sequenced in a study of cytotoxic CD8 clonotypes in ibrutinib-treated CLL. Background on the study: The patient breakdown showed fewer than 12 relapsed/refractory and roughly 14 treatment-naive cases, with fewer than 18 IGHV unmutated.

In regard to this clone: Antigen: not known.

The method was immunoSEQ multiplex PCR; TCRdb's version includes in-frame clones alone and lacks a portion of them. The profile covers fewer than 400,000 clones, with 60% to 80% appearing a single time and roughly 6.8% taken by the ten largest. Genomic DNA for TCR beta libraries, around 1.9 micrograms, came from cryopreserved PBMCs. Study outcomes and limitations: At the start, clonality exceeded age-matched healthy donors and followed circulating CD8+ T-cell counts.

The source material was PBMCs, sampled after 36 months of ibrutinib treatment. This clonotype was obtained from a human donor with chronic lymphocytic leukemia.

The CDR3 spells CASSVGLAGFQTGELFF. For the CDR3, the DNA is TGTGCCAGCAGCGTAGGACTAGCGGGTTTTCAAACCGGGGAGCTGTTTTTT. This chain connects TRBV5-4 to TRBJ2-2; 11 bases match TRBD2. The CDR3 is 17 amino acids. V was pared by 4 bases and J by 5 bases, with 10 bases of the junction left unmatched. Germline CDR1 is SGHNT and CDR2 is YYREEE (reference sequence).